This TCR beta chain was sequenced during a study of blood T cell repertoires in COVID-19. J gave up 1 base and V 10 bases, and 10 bases lay outside the gene matches. Germline CDR1 is SGHDN and CDR2 is FVKESK. The CDR3 is made up of 15 amino acids. This clone has a single count. The data were produced by immunoSEQ multiplex PCR, yet TCRdb's version contains in-frame clones alone and is incomplete. The data contain about 160,000 clones, 80% to 90% of them singletons. The Seattle patients joined while their infection was active and were tracked longitudinally afterward. The sequencing sample was made of peripheral blood. This chain joins TRBV14 and TRBJ1-1; 9 bases align to TRBD1. The sequence was obtained from a woman in her 70s with COVID-19, enrolled during active disease. The CDR3: CATIPWTGENTEAFF. CDR3 nucleotides: TGTGCCACCATTCCATGGACAGGGGAGAACACTGAAGCTTTCTTT.